Sequencing of this TCR beta chain was carried out in a study of cytomegalovirus exposure and HLA in healthy donors. V lost 3 bases and J 4 bases, leaving 19 bases between the germline ends. CDR1 is LNHDA and CDR2 is SQIVND in the germline V gene (reference sequence). The CDR3 consists of 17 residues. PCR involved 60 Vbeta and 13 Jbeta primers. Assay used: immunoSEQ multiplex PCR; TCRdb lists only in-frame clones, some missing. The data hold 200,000 to 250,000 clones, with 75% to 85% observed a single time. The sequence derives from a girl between 10 and 17 years old in good health and CMV-seronegative. V and J are TRBV19 and TRBJ1-5; a weak D match, TRBD1 (5 bases). The sequenced material came from PBMCs. The CDR3 nucleotides read TGTGCCAGTAGTATTGGGGCGAAATTCCTATTAAATCAGCCCCAGCATTTT. As protein: CASSIGAKFLLNQPQHF.